This T cell receptor beta chain was documented in a study of T cell repertoires in cytomegalovirus infection. For the study at large: CMV infection plus the matching HLA type was flagged by public TCR beta signatures. Study-wide points: HLA-C-restricted CMV clonotypes gave the most frequent clonotype in two of eight donors. Individuals carrying CMV plus the relevant HLA were identified by cumulative frequency of public TCR beta families.

MiXCR, applied by TCRdb to the reads, yields one record per CDR3 protein. This sample has some 200,000 distinct CDR3 sequences, with 8% to 10% found just once. The table lists this clonotype with a few counts. What it recognizes is unknown. Germline CDR1 SGHDN, CDR2 FVKESK. CDR3 length equals 12 residues. The V and J ends lost 3 bases and 6 bases respectively, with 5 bases between them. Sequencing input: PBMCs. The receptor was derived from a human donor in good health (CMV status not recorded). Some clones in this sample may be carry-over from other donors' samples. The rearrangement links TRBV14 to TRBJ2-2; D call uncertain. In DNA form, the CDR3 reads TGTGCCAGCAGCCACGGAGCCGGGGAGCTGTTTTTT. It is translated as CASSHGAGELFF. Looking up the rest from reference TRBV14 and TRBJ2-2 gives the full variable domain: EAGVTQFPSHSVIEKGQTVTLRCDPISGHDNLYWYRRVMGKEIKFLLHFVKESKQDESGMPNNRFLAERTGGTYSTLKVQPAELEDSGVYFCASSHGAGELFFGEGSRLTVL.